This T cell receptor (beta chain) derives from a study of T cell responses to AZD1222 COVID-19 vaccine. Whole-study results and caveats: Clonal diversity may have been underestimated in mostly white British donors. Repertoires were sampled only after the peak T cell response. Unmutated variant regions reportedly attract nearly half of all spike-specific TCRs. Seropositive status at baseline applied to only a handful of AZD1222 recipients.

Regarding this clone: Its antigen is still unknown.

TCRdb's copy holds only in-frame clones and misses some; the assay was immunoSEQ multiplex PCR. The profile shows fewer than 130,000 clones, about nine tenths of them singletons. The V segment lost 0 bases and the J segment 10 bases; nucleotides outside the gene matches: 8. Germline CDR1 reads SGHAT; CDR2 reads FQNNGV. CDR3 length: 15 residues. Sequenced material: peripheral blood, taken on day 0 of AZD1222 vaccination. This chain connects TRBV11-2 to TRBJ1-4, with 7 positions matching TRBD1. The clonotype comes from an adult in good health. Here the CDR3 DNA reads TGTGCCAGCAGCTTAGACAACAGGGGATCCGGAAAACTGTTTTTT. Translated, it gives CASSLDNRGSGKLFF.